These 29 T cell receptor beta chains came from one sample sequenced in a study of T cells in Graves' hyperthyroidism and ophthalmopathy (dated by TCRdb to the late 2010s). Libraries were constructed by multiplex PCR. The instrument given in TCRdb is Illumina HiSeq 2000. The TCR beta CDR3 regions were amplified from RNA transcripts. A first-round RT-PCR of the TCR CDR3 used the HTBI primer set with the Qiagen OneStep RT-PCR kit. TCRdb itself trimmed the public reads at Q25 with fastp, ran MiXCR and retained productive beta chains. For every CDR3 protein sequence, its rows merge into one entry that carries the most common genes and DNA. The table for this sample lists about 400,000 distinct CDR3 sequences; roughly 14% of them were counted only once. The ten largest make up around 13% of the sample. The specimen sequenced was blood. The receptors originated from a man aged 18 to 35 with Graves' ophthalmopathy.

This clonotype was recorded many times. The chain is built from TRBV20-1 and TRBJ2-7; TRBD2 aligns across 11 bases. The germline V gene encodes CDR1 DFQATT and CDR2 SNEGSKA (reference sequence). J lost 2 bases, V lost 0 bases, and 3 bases had no gene match. The CDR3 is 15 residues long. This chain's CDR3 is CSARDTSGGPYEQYF. The CDR3 DNA reads as TGCAGTGCTAGAGATACTAGCGGGGGCCCCTACGAGCAGTACTTC.

With regard to this clonotype: This may stem from a read error, because a much larger clone lies one nucleotide away. The CDR3 does not end in the conserved phenylalanine or tryptophan, so this is likely a read error. The chain couples TRBV19 to TRBJ1-6, with 11 bases that match TRBD1. The CDR3 contains 18 residues. J was trimmed by 7 bases and V by 3 bases; bases with no gene match: 11. The germline gives CDR1 LNHDA, CDR2 SQIVND (reference sequence). CDR3 in DNA: TGTGCCAGTAGTATCGGCGGGACAGGGGGAAGGAGAAATTCACCCCTCCACTCT. Protein: CASSIGGTGGRRNSPLHS.

The sample holds many counts of this clonotype. The gene calls are TRBV12-5 and TRBJ1-5; 8 bases match TRBD1. The CDR3 spans 17 residues. Germline CDR1 is LGHNT and CDR2 is FRNRAP. Losses at the gene ends were 6 bases for V and 2 bases for J; bases not matched to a gene: 12. The CDR3 sequence: CASGGHDRGRGNQPQHF. CDR3 DNA sequence: TGTGCTAGTGGCGGTCATGACAGGGGTAGGGGCAATCAGCCCCAGCATTTT.

As regards this clonotype: A single base separates this from a much larger clone, so it may be a read error. The chain has TRBV2 and TRBJ2-4, with 7 bases identical to TRBD2. Germline CDR1 SNHLY, CDR2 FYNNEI. CDR3 length equals 13 residues. The DNA for the CDR3 is TGTACCAGCAGCGGGGCTAGCGTTAACATTCAGTACTTC. Its protein is CTSSGASVNIQYF.

The chain employs TRBV5-1 and TRBJ2-2; no clear D gene. Per the germline V gene, CDR1 is SGHRS and CDR2 is YFSETQ. Between the trimmed V and J ends, which lost 0 bases and 16 bases, there was a span of 16 bases. This CDR3 spans 13 amino acids. The CDR3 region is CASSLAPGSLRFF. The CDR3 coding sequence is TGCGCCAGCAGCTTGGCCCCCGGGTCCCTGCGGTTTTTT.

This clonotype was recorded many times. This chain connects TRBV28 to TRBJ2-7; either TRBD1 or TRBD2 may fit D (5 bases each). The CDR3 spans 15 residues. Germline V gene sequence: CDR1 MDHEN, CDR2 SYDVKM. V gave up 3 bases and J gave up 0 bases, with 12 bases separating them. The CDR3: CASSFRGSSSYEQYF. CDR3 bases: TGTGCCAGCAGTTTTCGGGGCTCTAGCTCCTACGAGCAGTACTTC.

Of note for this clonotype: Possible read error: a much larger clone is one base away. V is TRBV28 and J is TRBJ1-1; D possibly corresponds to TRBD1 (6 bases). CDR3 size: 15 residues. CDR1 is MDHEN, CDR2 SYDVKM, per germline. The CDR3 coding sequence is TGTGCCAGCAGTTTAGGGGGGCGAATGAACACTGAAACTTTCTTT. It codes for CASSLGGRMNTETFF.

This clonotype has at least ten counts. This chain connects TRBV5-1 to TRBJ2-3; D is unresolved. The CDR3 is made up of 14 amino acids. Looked up from germline, CDR1 is SGHRS and CDR2 is YFSETQ. V gave up 7 bases and J gave up 0 bases, with 12 bases separating them. Written as DNA, the CDR3 is TGCGCCAGCGGACGACACTTTAGCACAGATACGCAGTATTTT. It is translated as CASGRHFSTDTQYF.

This clonotype was detected ten times or more. The chain recombines TRBV2 with TRBJ1-2; D might be TRBD1 (6 bases). The V end was cut by 8 bases, the J end by 0 bases, with 13 bases between. Germline V gives CDR1 SNHLY, CDR2 FYNNEI. This CDR3 is built from 14 residues. CDR3 in DNA: TGTGCCAGCGGGAGGACAGCTCCTAACTATGGCTACACCTTC. Translated: CASGRTAPNYGYTF.

This sequence joins TRBV7-2 and TRBJ2-3; 13 bases fit TRBD2. Germline trimming cut 5 bases from V and 2 bases from J; bases unmatched to any gene: 7. The CDR3 is 17 residues long. Germline V gene lookup returns CDR1 SGHTA and CDR2 FQGNSA. This CDR3 is CASSPTSGGENTDTQYF. DNA of the CDR3: TGTGCCAGCAGCCCAACTAGCGGGGGGGAGAACACAGATACGCAGTATTTT.

This clonotype was counted a few times. The chain links TRBV6-5 to TRBJ1-6; 9 positions match TRBD1. The junction had 9 bases not matched to a gene; V was cut back by 2 bases and J by 4 bases. CDR1 and CDR2 (germline): MNHEY, SVGAGI. This CDR3 region has 18 residues. The CDR3 loop reads CASSYNRDRETYNSPLHF. CDR3 sequence (DNA): TGTGCCAGCAGTTACAACCGGGACAGGGAGACTTATAATTCACCCCTCCACTTT.

This clonotype was counted a few times. The rearrangement links TRBV2 to TRBJ2-2, with TRBD2 matching 10 bases. The germline CDR1 and CDR2 sequences are SNHLY and FYNNEI. Trimming took 3 bases from V and 5 from J; bases not matched to a gene: 15. This CDR3 contains 19 residues. CDR3: CASSEIYTSGASKTGELFF. DNA for the CDR3: TGTGCCAGCAGTGAGATCTATACTAGCGGGGCATCCAAAACCGGGGAGCTGTTTTTT. Full variable domain (rest looked up from reference TRBV2 and TRBJ2-2): EPEVTQTPSHQVTQMGQEVILRCVPISNHLYFYWYRQILGQKVEFLVSFYNNEISEKSEIFDDQFSVERPDGSNFTLKIRSTKLEDSAMYFCASSEIYTSGASKTGELFFGEGSRLTVL.

There are many counts of this clonotype. The chain is built from TRBV27 and TRBJ1-1; TRBD1 might be the D (6 bases). The V end was cut by 6 bases, the J end by 1 base, with 15 bases between. The CDR3 extends over 15 amino acids. Germline values: CDR1 MNHEY, CDR2 SMNVEV (reference sequence). DNA for the CDR3: TGTGCCAGCAGCCCCCCTGGCAGGGGGAACACTGAAGCTTTCTTT. Protein product: CASSPPGRGNTEAFF.

The sample holds many counts of this clonotype. The V call is TRBV6-5, the J call TRBJ2-7; D perhaps matches TRBD2 (5 bases). Matching the DNA end better, TRBJ2-1 makes the J call doubtful. The CDR3 has 14 amino acids. In germline, CDR1 is MNHEY, CDR2 SVGAGI. The CDR3, as DNA: TGTGCCAGCAGTTACCTAGGTAGCGCATACGAGCAGTTCTTC. Protein sequence: CASSYLGSAYEQFF.

J is TRBJ1-1 and V is TRBV14, with a weak D call TRBD1 (6 bases). Looked up from germline, CDR1 is SGHDN and CDR2 is FVKESK. V dropped 3 bases and J dropped 2 bases, with 10 bases sitting between them. The CDR3 is made up of 14 amino acids. In nucleotides, the CDR3 is TGTGCCAGCAGCCAGAGGACAGCAAACACTGAAGCTTTCTTT. Residues: CASSQRTANTEAFF.

In this sample, this clonotype turned up a few times. This rearrangement joins TRBV6-1 to TRBJ1-6; D gene uncertain. Trimming took 5 bases from V and 10 from J, leaving 15 bases between them. Germline values: CDR1 MNHNS, CDR2 SASEGT. The CDR3 extends over 14 amino acids. The CDR3 DNA sequence: TGTGCCAGCAGTCCACGAGGGTCAGGATCACCCCTCCACTTT. Translating it yields CASSPRGSGSPLHF.

This clonotype occurred a few times. The rearrangement uses TRBV14 and TRBJ2-5; D unclear. V lost 5 bases and J lost 5, with 9 bases in between. The germline gives CDR1 SGHDN, CDR2 FVKESK. This CDR3 has 12 residues. The CDR3 region has the DNA TGTGCCAGCAGCTGGAGCGAGGAGACCCAGTACTTC. Protein product: CASSWSEETQYF. The entire variable domain, with the rest obtained from reference TRBV14 and TRBJ2-5, is as follows: EAGVTQFPSHSVIEKGQTVTLRCDPISGHDNLYWYRRVMGKEIKFLLHFVKESKQDESGMPNNRFLAERTGGTYSTLKVQPAELEDSGVYFCASSWSEETQYFGPGTRLLVL.

The chain links TRBV27 to TRBJ2-1, with D perhaps TRBD2 (6 bases). The CDR3 runs 16 residues. The V end was cut by 6 bases, the J end by 0 bases, with 15 bases between. The germline V gene encodes CDR1 MNHEY and CDR2 SMNVEV (reference sequence). This chain's CDR3 is CASRPGRTSSYNEQFF. CDR3 DNA: TGTGCCAGCAGACCGGGGAGGACCAGCTCCTACAATGAGCAGTTCTTC.

This clonotype was found many times. The chain joins TRBV2 to TRBJ1-4; TRBD1 might be the D (5 bases). From germline, CDR1 is SNHLY and CDR2 FYNNEI. V lost 6 bases, J lost 4 bases, and 15 bases lay in between. The CDR3 covers 15 residues. The CDR3: CASRVTGQVNEKLFF. The CDR3 DNA reads as TGTGCCAGCAGGGTCACCGGACAAGTTAATGAAAAACTGTTTTTT.

This chain connects TRBV6-1 to TRBJ2-1, with 12 positions matching TRBD2. With 6 bases clipped from V and 7 bases from J, the junction kept 7 bases outside the gene matches. In germline, CDR1 is MNHNS, CDR2 SASEGT. This CDR3 has 15 residues. The CDR3 DNA sequence: TGTGCCAGCAGCGGACTAGCGGGAAGGAGGAATGAGCAGTTCTTC. This sequence encodes CASSGLAGRRNEQFF.

Ten or more counts support this clonotype. V and J are TRBV3-1 and TRBJ1-1; D gene unclear. Trimming left V 3 bases short and J 1 base short, with 6 bases between. Germline lookup yields CDR1 LGHDT and CDR2 YNNKEL (reference sequence). The CDR3 spans 13 residues. CDR3 residues: CASSQGRNTEAFF. The CDR3 DNA reads TGTGCCAGCAGCCAGGGGAGGAACACTGAAGCTTTCTTT.

The chain has TRBV6-5 and TRBJ1-2, with D possibly being TRBD1 (5 bases). CDR1 is MNHEY and CDR2 is SVGAGI in the germline V gene. Deletions cut 3 bases from V and 5 bases from J, with 10 bases between. The CDR3 runs to 13 residues. In nucleotides, the CDR3 is TGTGCCAGCAGTTATGACAGCCAGTATGGCTACACCTTC. This codes for CASSYDSQYGYTF.

This clonotype was seen more than once but under ten times. The chain recombines TRBV9 with TRBJ1-2, with TRBD1 matching 10 bases. Germline V gene lookup returns CDR1 SGDLS and CDR2 YYNGEE. The J segment lost 8 bases and the V segment lost 2 bases, leaving 6 bases of the junction unmatched. The CDR3 has 14 amino acids. DNA of the CDR3: TGTGCCAGCAGCGTTTCCGGGACAGGGGCCGGCTACACCTTC. Protein sequence: CASSVSGTGAGYTF.

This clonotype was detected many times. The V call is TRBV29-1, the J call TRBJ2-7; 9 nucleotides match TRBD1. The V and J ends lost 4 bases and 5 bases, in that order; junction bases with no gene match: 3. Germline V lookup: CDR1 SQVTM, CDR2 ANQGSEA. This CDR3 spans 12 amino acids. The CDR3 loop is CSVGGTGNEQYF. Here the CDR3 DNA reads TGCAGCGTTGGGGGGACAGGGAACGAGCAGTACTTC.

This clonotype turned up a few times. The chain has TRBV20-1 and TRBJ2-1, with 10 bases aligning to TRBD2. The CDR3 sequence is 19 residues long. V lost 4 bases to trimming and J lost 5 bases; unmatched junction nucleotides: 20. CDR1 and CDR2 (germline): DFQATT, SNEGSKA (reference sequence). CDR3 in DNA: TGCAGTGCTACCGAGGCACTAGCGGGACCACTGGGGTTCCACAATGAGCAGTTCTTC. Translation gives CSATEALAGPLGFHNEQFF.

Many counts were recorded for this clonotype. The rearrangement uses TRBV10-3 and TRBJ2-1, with D possibly matching TRBD1 (6 bases). Germline CDR1 and CDR2: ENHRY and SYGVKD. The CDR3 extends over 13 amino acids. V gave up 4 bases and J gave up 3 bases, with 7 bases separating them. Here the CDR3 reads CAISGDIYNEQFF. CDR3 nucleotides: TGTGCCATCAGTGGGGACATCTACAATGAGCAGTTCTTC.

This chain connects TRBV29-1 to TRBJ2-2; 9 bases agree with TRBD2. The CDR3 is 15 residues long. The V and J ends lost 7 bases and 1 base, in that order; junction bases with no gene match: 7. Germline V gene data show CDR1 as SQVTM and CDR2 as ANQGSEA. CDR3 DNA: TGCAGCGCTCTAGGGCGGGGGGGGAACACCGGGGAGCTGTTTTTT. It codes for CSALGRGGNTGELFF.

This clonotype was found many times. The chain carries TRBV10-2 and TRBJ1-1; D not resolved. The CDR3 contains 12 residues. V lost 8 bases and J lost 3, with 10 bases in between. Germline V gene sequence: CDR1 WSHSY, CDR2 SAAADI. The CDR3 sequence: CASQVSDTEAFF. The CDR3 nucleotides read TGCGCCAGCCAGGTATCGGACACTGAAGCTTTCTTT.

This clonotype was observed at least ten times. J is TRBJ1-5 and V is TRBV6-1; maybe TRBD1 (5 bases). V was cut by 6 bases and J by 4 bases, with 13 bases left in between. The CDR3 sequence is 14 residues long. Germline assignment: CDR1 MNHNS and CDR2 SASEGT. The CDR3 DNA follows: TGTGCCAGCAGACAAATGGGGGGGAATCAGCCCCAGCATTTT. Residues: CASRQMGGNQPQHF.